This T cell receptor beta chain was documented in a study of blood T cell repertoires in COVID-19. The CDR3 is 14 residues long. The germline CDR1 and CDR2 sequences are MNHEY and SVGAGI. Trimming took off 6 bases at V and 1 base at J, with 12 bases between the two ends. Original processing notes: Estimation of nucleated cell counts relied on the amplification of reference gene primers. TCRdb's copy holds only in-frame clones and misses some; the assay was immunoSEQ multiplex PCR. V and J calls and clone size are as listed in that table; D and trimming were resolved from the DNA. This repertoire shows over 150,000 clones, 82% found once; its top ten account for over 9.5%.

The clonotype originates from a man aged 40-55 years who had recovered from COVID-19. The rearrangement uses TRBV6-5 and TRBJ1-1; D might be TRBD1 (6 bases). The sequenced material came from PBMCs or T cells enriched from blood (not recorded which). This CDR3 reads CASRHRVGNTEAFF. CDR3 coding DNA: TGTGCCAGCAGGCACAGGGTCGGGAACACTGAAGCTTTCTTT.